These 19 T cell receptor beta chains were sequenced from one sample in a study of blood T cell repertoires in COVID-19. Clones were read by immunoSEQ multiplex PCR, and TCRdb kept only the in-frame ones, dropping some. The data contain about 200,000 clones, around 83% of them singletons. The sequenced sample consisted of peripheral blood. Receptor source: a woman of 80 years or more with acute or convalescent COVID-19.

This clone came up once. This chain uses TRBV6-2 or TRBV6-3 with TRBJ1-1; D possibly corresponds to TRBD1 (6 bases). Germline V CDR1 and CDR2: MNHEY, SVGEGT. The V end lost 2 bases, the J end lost 4 bases, and 14 bases lay between the germline ends. CDR3 length: 15 amino acids. CDR3 DNA sequence: TGTGCCAGCAGTTACCTCCGGACAGTCTCCACTGAAGCTTTCTTT. Translated: CASSYLRTVSTEAFF.

The chain joins TRBV29-1 to TRBJ2-1, with 8 positions matching TRBD1. The CDR3 contains 14 residues. Looked up from germline, CDR1 is SQVTM and CDR2 is ANQGSEA. Unmatched junction bases numbered 9, after V lost 7 bases and J lost 4 bases. The CDR3 bases are TGCAGCGCGGCGCAGGGGACAGGATACAATGAGCAGTTCTTC. Its translation: CSAAQGTGYNEQFF.

This sequence joins TRBV9 and TRBJ2-1; D unclear. V was pared by 0 bases and J by 2 bases, with 9 bases between. Looked up from germline, CDR1 is SGDLS and CDR2 is YYNGEE. There are 15 residues in the CDR3. CDR3 in amino acids: CASSVAPLPYNEQFF. The DNA of the CDR3 is TGTGCCAGCAGCGTAGCCCCACTGCCCTACAATGAGCAGTTCTTC. Full variable domain (rest looked up from reference TRBV9 and TRBJ2-1): DSGVTQTPKHLITATGQRVTLRCSPRSGDLSVYWYQQSLDQGLQFLIQYYNGEERAKGNILERFSAQQFPDLHSELNLSSLELGDSALYFCASSVAPLPYNEQFFGPGTRLTVL.

This clone was seen only a few times. V and J are TRBV6-2 or TRBV6-3 and TRBJ1-1; D gene ambiguous. CDR1 and CDR2 (germline): MNHEY, SVGEGT. The CDR3 has 13 amino acids. Trimming took off 2 bases at V and 8 bases at J, with 12 bases between the two ends. CDR3 sequence: CASSYPKSTEAFF. In DNA form, the CDR3 reads TGTGCCAGCAGTTACCCCAAATCGACAGAAGCTTTCTTT.

This clone was counted a few times. V is TRBV7-2 and J is TRBJ1-2, with 7 bases identical to TRBD1. In germline, CDR1 is SGHTA, CDR2 FQGNSA. The CDR3 spans 14 residues. Unmatched junction bases numbered 3, after V lost 2 bases and J lost 3 bases. As DNA, the CDR3 is TGTGCCAGCAGCTTAATTGGACAGGACTATGGCTACACCTTC. Its translation: CASSLIGQDYGYTF.

The chain joins TRBV6-2 or TRBV6-3 to TRBJ2-3, with D maybe TRBD2 (6 bases). CDR3 length: 16 residues. CDR1 and CDR2 from the germline V gene are MNHEY and SVGEGT. The V gene lost 0 bases and the J gene lost 2 bases, with 12 bases spanning the gap. In DNA, the CDR3 is TGTGCCAGCAGTTACTCTCCGGGAGAATCCACAGATACGCAGTATTTT. This translates into CASSYSPGESTDTQYF.

The rearrangement joins TRBV5-1 to TRBJ2-2; weak D call: TRBD2 (6 bases). The length of the CDR3 is 22 residues. Germline V gene data show CDR1 as SGHRS and CDR2 as YFSETQ. Trimming stripped 4 bases from V and 0 bases from J, with 31 bases between. The CDR3 nucleotides read TGCGCCAGCAGCCACCGAGCTCCCGGAGACCTCCTAGCGCGCGCGAACACCGGGGAGCTGTTTTTT. As protein: CASSHRAPGDLLARANTGELFF. Full variable domain (remainder filled in from reference TRBV5-1 and TRBJ2-2): KAGVTQTPRYLIKTRGQQVTLSCSPISGHRSVSWYQQTPGQGLQFLFEYFSETQRNKGNFPGRFSGRQFSNSRSEMNVSTLELGDSALYLCASSHRAPGDLLARANTGELFFGEGSRLTVL.

The chain has TRBV7-9 and TRBJ2-5; 7 positions match TRBD1. V lost 4 bases and J lost 4; bases outside the gene matches: 6. Germline assignment: CDR1 SEHNR and CDR2 FQNEAQ (reference sequence). The CDR3 spans 14 residues. In DNA, the CDR3 is TGTGCCAGCAGCTCGCCAGGGGGTGGAGAGACCCAGTACTTC. This codes for CASSSPGGGETQYF.

In regard to this clone: The same CDR3 is also encoded by other DNA sequences in this sample. The chain links TRBV7-2 to TRBJ2-3, with 9 bases fitting TRBD2. With 1 base clipped from V and 3 bases from J, the junction kept 2 bases outside the gene matches. This CDR3 spans 15 amino acids. Germline-derived CDR1 and CDR2 are SGHTA and FQGNSA. The CDR3 region is CASSLGAGGTDTQYF. Here the CDR3 DNA reads TGTGCCAGCAGCTTAGGAGCGGGAGGAACAGATACGCAGTATTTT.

V usage is TRBV28 and J usage is TRBJ1-1; D perhaps matches TRBD1 (5 bases). Per the germline V gene, CDR1 is MDHEN and CDR2 is SYDVKM. The V end lost 8 bases, the J end lost 3 bases, and 10 bases lay between the germline ends. The CDR3 is 12 residues long. DNA for the CDR3: TGTGCCAGCGAATCAGGGTACACTGAAGCTTTCTTT. Translated: CASESGYTEAFF. The variable domain in full, completed from reference TRBV28 and TRBJ1-1, reads DVKVTQSSRYLVKRTGEKVFLECVQDMDHENMFWYRQDPGLGLRLIYFSYDVKMKEKGDIPEGYSVSREKKERFSLILESASTNQTSMYLCASESGYTEAFFGQGTRLTVV.

Notes on this clone: A read error may produce the germline difference seen at one junction end. The chain couples TRBV2 to TRBJ2-1, with D possibly TRBD2 on 5 matching bases. Per germline, CDR1 SNHLY and CDR2 FYNNEI. The CDR3 is made up of 12 amino acids. The CDR3 DNA sequence: TGTGTCAGCGGTGTTAACTACAATGAGCAGTTCTTC. This codes for CVSGVNYNEQFF.

The V call is TRBV15, the J call TRBJ1-5; unclear D gene. Germline loops: CDR1 LNHNV, CDR2 YYDKDF (reference sequence). Trimming shortened V by 6 bases and J by 5 bases, and 17 bases separated the two germline ends. This CDR3 has 15 residues. Written as DNA, the CDR3 is TGTGCCACCAGTCAGAGGAGCACGGTGTATCAGCCCCAGCATTTT. Protein sequence: CATSQRSTVYQPQHF. The full variable domain, completed using reference TRBV15 and TRBJ1-5, is DAMVIQNPRYQVTQFGKPVTLSCSQTLNHNVMYWYQQKSSQAPKLLFHYYDKDFNNEADTPDNFQSRRPNTSFCFLDIRSPGLGDTAMYLCATSQRSTVYQPQHFGDGTRLSIL.

As DNA, the CDR3 is TGTGCCACCAGCAGAGATCCAACTAGCGGGATTCGGCAAGAGACCCAGTACTTC. Its protein product is CATSRDPTSGIRQETQYF. The V gene is TRBV15, the J gene TRBJ2-5; 10 bases align to TRBD2. The CDR3 contains 18 residues. V lost 0 bases to trimming and J lost 2 bases; unmatched junction nucleotides: 9. Germline V gene sequence: CDR1 LNHNV, CDR2 YYDKDF (reference sequence).

This chain joins TRBV19 and TRBJ1-2, with a weak D call TRBD1 (6 bases). Trimming removed 1 base from V and 5 bases from J, with 17 bases in between. Germline lookup yields CDR1 LNHDA and CDR2 SQIVND (reference sequence). CDR3 length equals 16 residues. The CDR3 loop is CASSIALTGKRYGYTF. The CDR3 nucleotides are TGTGCCAGTAGTATAGCTCTTACAGGGAAACGGTATGGCTACACCTTC.

V and J are TRBV18 and TRBJ1-5, with 11 bases aligning to TRBD1. The CDR3 has 16 residues. V was clipped by 4 bases and J by 7 bases; unmatched bases: 9. In germline, CDR1 is KGHSH, CDR2 LQKENI. Here the CDR3 DNA reads TGTGCCAGCTCACTCTACGGACAGGGGGCACGACAGCCCCAGCATTTT. Translation gives CASSLYGQGARQPQHF.

V gene TRBV7-8 combines with J gene TRBJ2-2; possibly TRBD1 for D (6 bases). V lost 8 bases, J lost 6 bases, and 19 bases lay in between. Per germline, CDR1 SGHVS and CDR2 FQNEAQ. The CDR3 spans 15 residues. The CDR3 bases are TGTGCCAGCCTCGACAGGATTGTTAACGCCGGGGAGCTGTTTTTT. Amino acid sequence: CASLDRIVNAGELFF.

The chain has TRBV18 and TRBJ1-1; no clear D gene. There are 14 residues in the CDR3. Trimming took 4 bases from V and 7 from J, leaving 16 bases between them. Germline V CDR1 and CDR2: KGHSH, LQKENI. The CDR3 protein is CASSRTTGIGEAFF. The DNA of the CDR3 is TGTGCCAGCTCACGAACGACGGGGATAGGTGAAGCTTTCTTT.

This chain joins TRBV5-6 and TRBJ2-7; D gene unclear. The germline V gene encodes CDR1 SGHDT and CDR2 YYEEEE. The CDR3 is 12 residues long. The V end was cut by 4 bases, the J end by 4 bases, with 9 bases between. The CDR3 bases are TGTGCCAGCAGCAAAACTTCGTACGAGCAGTACTTC. It encodes CASSKTSYEQYF.

V is TRBV7-9 and J is TRBJ1-6; D is possibly TRBD1 (6 bases). The length of the CDR3 is 15 residues. Germline values: CDR1 SEHNR, CDR2 FQNEAQ (reference sequence). Trimming took off 3 bases at V and 9 bases at J, with 15 bases between the two ends. The CDR3 reads CASSLRTATVSPLHF. CDR3 DNA: TGTGCCAGCAGCTTGCGGACAGCGACTGTTTCACCCCTCCACTTT.